One and the same sample provided the 28 T cell receptor beta chains below, sequenced in a study of CD8 T cells in ankylosing spondylitis. Study-level findings and limits: It appeared that ankylosing spondylitis blood was characterized by a TCR beta motif of several highly homologous variants.

TCRdb re-derived calls from the 5' RACE reads in MiXCR, one entry per CDR3 protein. The data contain a few hundred thousand distinct CDR3 sequences, about a sixth of them seen just once; the ten biggest clones take up approximately 1%. Their antigens are not known. The specimen sequenced was blood, either unsorted or a sorted T cell fraction (not recorded which). Every receptor here comes from a male donor with ankylosing spondylitis.

The chain uses TRBV7-6 and TRBJ2-3, with D perhaps TRBD1 or TRBD2 (6 bases each). Trimming cost V 2 bases and J 3 bases, with 21 bases left between them. Per the germline V gene, CDR1 is SGHVS and CDR2 is FNYEAQ. The length of the CDR3 is 18 residues. CDR3 in amino acids: CASSLRWAGDSGTDTQYF. Written as DNA, the CDR3 is TGTGCCAGCAGCTTAAGGTGGGCAGGGGACTCGGGGACAGATACGCAGTATTTT.

The chain has TRBV11-2 and TRBJ1-2; 8 bases align to TRBD1. The CDR3 extends over 19 amino acids. Germline-derived CDR1 and CDR2 are SGHAT and FQNNGV. V gave up 0 bases and J gave up 8 bases; unmatched junction bases: 20. The CDR3 coding sequence is TGTGCCAGCAGCTTAGAACCGGGACAGGTTTTTGCATCCCCCCAAGGCTACACCTTC. Its translation: CASSLEPGQVFASPQGYTF.

This clonotype was seen a handful of times. This sequence joins TRBV6-1 and TRBJ2-7; 7 nucleotides agree with TRBD2. The CDR3 runs to 15 residues. Looked up from germline, CDR1 is MNHNS and CDR2 is SASEGT. Unmatched junction bases numbered 13, after V lost 6 bases and J lost 5 bases. This CDR3 is CASRPPGGRRNEQYF. CDR3 DNA sequence: TGTGCCAGCAGACCCCCCGGGGGGAGAAGGAACGAGCAGTACTTC.

This clonotype was observed many times. The chain combines TRBV12-3 or TRBV12-4 with TRBJ2-2; 16 bases agree with TRBD2. V lost 5 bases, J lost 5 bases, and 5 bases stayed unmatched. There are 17 residues in the CDR3. The CDR3 loop reads CASSEGLAGGPTGELFF. CDR3 DNA: TGTGCCAGCAGTGAGGGACTAGCGGGAGGGCCAACCGGGGAGCTGTTTTTT.

This clonotype occurred a few times. V usage is TRBV12-5 and J usage is TRBJ1-1, with D perhaps matching TRBD1 (6 bases). Trimming stripped 0 bases from V and 0 bases from J, with 14 bases between. CDR1 LGHNT and CDR2 FRNRAP come from the germline V gene. The CDR3 contains 17 residues. Here the CDR3 DNA reads TGTGCTAGTGGTTTGGTACTCCAGACAGGAATGAACACTGAAGCTTTCTTT. This codes for CASGLVLQTGMNTEAFF.

This clonotype has only a few counts. The chain couples TRBV5-4 to TRBJ1-5; no clear D. The CDR3 loop spans 9 amino acids. Looked up from germline, CDR1 is SGHNT and CDR2 is YYREEE (reference sequence). Trimming stripped 5 bases from V and 7 bases from J, with 1 base between. Here the CDR3 reads CASRQPQHF. The CDR3 coding sequence is TGTGCCAGCAGGCAGCCCCAGCATTTT.

This clonotype was seen a few times. The V call is TRBV5-6, the J call TRBJ1-4; D not certain. Per the germline V gene, CDR1 is SGHDT and CDR2 is YYEEEE. The length of the CDR3 is 13 residues. The V end lost 1 base, the J end lost 5 bases, and 6 bases lay between the germline ends. CDR3 in DNA: TGTGCCAGCAGCTTGATCGGAAATGAAAAACTGTTTTTT. It specifies CASSLIGNEKLFF.

This clonotype was observed many times. The chain has TRBV7-2 and TRBJ2-7; 8 bases agree with TRBD2. Germline trimming cut 10 bases from V and 2 bases from J; bases unmatched to any gene: 10. CDR1 and CDR2 from the germline V gene are SGHTA and FQGNSA. CDR3 length: 14 amino acids. The CDR3 protein is CATTPPGLAYEQYF. The CDR3, as DNA: TGTGCCACGACCCCCCCGGGACTAGCCTACGAGCAGTACTTC.

The chain employs TRBV3-1 and TRBJ2-7; D gene uncertain. CDR1 is LGHDT, CDR2 YNNKEL, per germline (reference sequence). V was clipped by 1 base and J by 0 bases, with 10 bases between them. The length of the CDR3 is 15 residues. CDR3 protein: CASSQGGWVSYEQYF. CDR3 DNA: TGTGCCAGCAGCCAAGGAGGTTGGGTCTCCTACGAGCAGTACTTC.

There are a few counts of this clonotype. The CDR3 here is CSALVPGQGVRGQYF. CDR3 DNA sequence: TGCAGTGCACTGGTCCCCGGACAGGGGGTTCGGGGACAGTACTTC. The rearrangement uses TRBV20-1 and TRBJ2-7; 10 bases agree with TRBD1. V lost 6 bases, J lost 10 bases, and 18 bases stayed unmatched. There are 15 residues in the CDR3. Germline V gene lookup returns CDR1 DFQATT and CDR2 SNEGSKA (reference sequence).

The rearrangement joins TRBV18 to TRBJ2-1, with a tentative D call TRBD2 (5 bases). CDR1 KGHSH and CDR2 LQKENI come from the germline V gene. Trimming removed 5 bases at V and 5 bases at J, with 25 bases between. The CDR3 length is 18 residues. CDR3: CASSGRPLPSGVHNEQFF. The CDR3 DNA sequence: TGTGCCAGCTCAGGGCGCCCTTTGCCAAGCGGAGTGCACAATGAGCAGTTCTTC.

This rearrangement joins TRBV11-2 to TRBJ1-6; maybe TRBD1 (5 bases). Germline V gene data show CDR1 as SGHAT and CDR2 as FQNNGV. The CDR3 is 14 residues long. V lost 1 base to trimming and J lost 14 bases, with 15 bases between them. The CDR3 region is CASSLAQGLASLHF. DNA for the CDR3: TGTGCCAGCAGCTTAGCGCAGGGACTAGCATCCCTCCACTTT.

This chain connects TRBV6-2 or TRBV6-3 to TRBJ2-3; maybe TRBD2 (6 bases). Trimming took 8 bases from V and 3 from J, leaving 12 bases between them. Germline V gene sequence: CDR1 MNHEY, CDR2 SVGEGT. The CDR3 is 13 amino acids. CDR3 sequence: CASVRGKTDTQYF. The CDR3 nucleotides read TGTGCCAGCGTACGGGGGAAAACAGATACGCAGTATTTT.

In its sample, this clonotype was seen a few times. The genes are TRBV3-1 and TRBJ1-2; maybe TRBD1 (5 bases). Between the trimmed V and J ends, which lost 1 base and 4 bases, there was a span of 13 bases. Germline-derived CDR1 and CDR2 are LGHDT and YNNKEL (reference sequence). The CDR3 contains 15 residues. CDR3 in DNA: TGTGCCAGCAGCCAAGTGGCAGGGAAGGGCTATGGCTACACCTTC. Translation: CASSQVAGKGYGYTF.

This clonotype has just a few counts. The chain links TRBV24-1 to TRBJ2-1; 8 positions match TRBD1. Trimming took 8 bases from V and 2 from J; bases not matched to a gene: 7. The CDR3 length is 15 residues. Germline V gene data show CDR1 as KGHDR and CDR2 as SFDVKD. The CDR3 DNA follows: TGTGCCACCACCCTGACAGGGGACACCTACAATGAGCAGTTCTTC. It codes for CATTLTGDTYNEQFF.

V is TRBV28 and J is TRBJ2-1; 13 nucleotides line up with TRBD2. Germline V gene sequence: CDR1 MDHEN, CDR2 SYDVKM. The J segment lost 5 bases and the V segment lost 6 bases, leaving 7 bases of the junction unmatched. This CDR3 contains 16 residues. CDR3 protein: CASSRRTSGSNNEQFF. CDR3 coding DNA: TGTGCCAGCAGCCGGAGGACTAGCGGGAGCAACAATGAGCAGTTCTTC.

This clonotype was counted a few times. The chain joins TRBV3-1 to TRBJ2-3, with TRBD2 as a possible D gene (5 bases). Germline CDR1 LGHDT, CDR2 YNNKEL (reference sequence). V lost 2 bases and J 8 bases, leaving 8 bases between the germline ends. This CDR3 region has 12 residues. CDR3 loop: CASSQRGGTQYF. In nucleotides, the CDR3 is TGTGCCAGCAGCCAACGGGGTGGTACGCAGTATTTT.

This clonotype appeared many times. The chain links TRBV7-6 to TRBJ2-7; 9 nucleotides align to TRBD1. This CDR3 has 14 amino acids. Germline loops: CDR1 SGHVS, CDR2 FNYEAQ. The J segment lost 5 bases and the V segment lost 5 bases, leaving 7 bases of the junction unmatched. The CDR3 nucleotides are TGTGCCAGCAGCCTAGGGACAGGGTGGAACGAGCAGTACTTC. It codes for CASSLGTGWNEQYF. Variable domain in full (rest from reference TRBV7-6 and TRBJ2-7): GAGVSQSPRYKVTKRGQDVALRCDPISGHVSLYWYRQALGQGPEFLTYFNYEAQQDKSGLPNDRFSAERPEGSISTLTIQRTEQRDSAMYRCASSLGTGWNEQYFGPGTRLTVT.

The chain carries TRBV20-1 and TRBJ2-7; D not certain. CDR1 and CDR2 (germline): DFQATT, SNEGSKA (reference sequence). There are 14 residues in the CDR3. The ends were cut back, 4 bases at V and 3 bases at J, with 16 bases in the middle. The CDR3 bases are TGCAGTGCTAAGAGCTCCTCGCCCCTCTACGAGCAGTACTTC. The encoded protein is CSAKSSSPLYEQYF.

This clonotype was seen repeatedly, ten times or more. V is TRBV5-1 and J is TRBJ2-7, with D perhaps TRBD1 (6 bases). The germline V and J ends were trimmed by 4 bases and 2 bases, with 13 bases remaining between them. This CDR3 is built from 14 residues. Germline V gene lookup returns CDR1 SGHRS and CDR2 YFSETQ. CDR3 amino acids: CASSETGLTYEQYF. For the CDR3, the DNA is TGCGCCAGCAGCGAAACAGGGCTGACCTACGAGCAGTACTTC.

The chain recombines TRBV27 with TRBJ2-5; D call uncertain. The CDR3 is 13 residues long. With 3 bases removed from V and 9 bases from J, the gap between germline ends came to 14 bases. From germline, CDR1 is MNHEY and CDR2 SMNVEV (reference sequence). The CDR3 is CASSFRGGRPQYF. The CDR3 DNA reads as TGTGCCAGCAGTTTCAGAGGCGGACGGCCCCAGTACTTC.

In this sample, this clonotype turned up a few times. The chain combines TRBV5-1 with TRBJ2-3; no firm D call. Per germline, CDR1 SGHRS and CDR2 YFSETQ. The CDR3 length is 13 residues. Trimming pared 2 bases from V and 4 bases from J, leaving 8 bases between. The CDR3 loop is CASSFVGSDTQYF. In DNA, the CDR3 is TGCGCCAGCAGCTTTGTCGGGTCAGATACGCAGTATTTT.

V usage is TRBV27 and J usage is TRBJ1-6, with D tentatively TRBD1 (5 bases). The CDR3 sequence is 14 residues long. V was cut by 2 bases and J by 11 bases, with 13 bases left in between. In germline, CDR1 is MNHEY, CDR2 SMNVEV (reference sequence). The CDR3 reads CASSLRGKVAPLHF. CDR3 coding DNA: TGTGCCAGCAGTTTACGGGGGAAGGTAGCACCCCTCCACTTT.

The chain combines TRBV28 with TRBJ1-1; no clear D gene. The CDR3 contains 14 residues. CDR1 and CDR2 from the germline V gene are MDHEN and SYDVKM. The V end lost 3 bases, the J end lost 1 base, and 9 bases lay between the germline ends. The CDR3 loop reads CASSFLPRNTEAFF. The CDR3 DNA reads as TGTGCCAGCAGTTTCCTCCCCAGGAACACTGAAGCTTTCTTT.

The chain's CDR3 is CASSQEDRGDYGYTF. In DNA, the CDR3 is TGCGCCAGCAGCCAGGAGGACAGGGGAGACTATGGCTACACCTTC. This sequence joins TRBV4-1 and TRBJ1-2; 9 nucleotides line up with TRBD1. J lost 3 bases, V lost 3 bases, and 5 bases had no gene match. The CDR3 covers 15 residues. Per the germline V gene, CDR1 is MGHRA and CDR2 is YSYEKL.

The chain employs TRBV28 and TRBJ1-2, with a weak D call TRBD1 (5 bases). The CDR3 covers 15 residues. V gave up 3 bases and J gave up 2 bases, with 13 bases separating them. The germline V gene encodes CDR1 MDHEN and CDR2 SYDVKM. The CDR3 region is CASSLGGVINYGYTF. The DNA of the CDR3 is TGTGCCAGCAGTTTGGGAGGGGTGATAAACTATGGCTACACCTTC.

The genes are TRBV19 and TRBJ2-4; D gene unclear. With 10 bases removed from V and 1 base from J, the gap between germline ends came to 11 bases. This CDR3 has 13 residues. CDR1 is LNHDA and CDR2 is SQIVND in the germline V gene (reference sequence). CDR3 in DNA: TGTGCCACCTCAGCGTCGGCCAAAAACATTCAGTACTTC. Protein: CATSASAKNIQYF. The variable domain in full, with the rest retrieved from reference TRBV19 and TRBJ2-4, is DGGITQSPKYLFRKEGQNVTLSCEQNLNHDAMYWYRQDPGQGLRLIYYSQIVNDFQKGDIAEGYSVSREKKESFPLTVTSAQKNPTAFYLCATSASAKNIQYFGAGTRLSVL.

The gene calls are TRBV20-1 and TRBJ2-2; 8 nucleotides match TRBD1. The trim removed 6 bases at V and 0 bases at J, leaving 3 bases unmatched. The germline V gene has CDR1 DFQATT and CDR2 SNEGSKA (reference sequence). This CDR3 has 14 amino acids. CDR3 region: CSASQGANTGELFF. The CDR3 region has the DNA TGCAGTGCATCACAGGGGGCGAACACCGGGGAGCTGTTTTTT.